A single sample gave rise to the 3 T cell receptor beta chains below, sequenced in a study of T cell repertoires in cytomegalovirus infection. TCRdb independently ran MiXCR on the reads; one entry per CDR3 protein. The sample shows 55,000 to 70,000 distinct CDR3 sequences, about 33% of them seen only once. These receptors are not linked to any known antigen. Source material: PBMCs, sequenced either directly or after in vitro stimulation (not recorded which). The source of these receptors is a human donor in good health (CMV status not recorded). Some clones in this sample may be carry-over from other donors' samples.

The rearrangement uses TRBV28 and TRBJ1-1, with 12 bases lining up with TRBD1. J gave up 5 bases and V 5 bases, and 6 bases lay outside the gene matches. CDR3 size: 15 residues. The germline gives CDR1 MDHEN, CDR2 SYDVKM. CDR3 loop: CASSPGTGGRTEAFF. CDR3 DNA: TGTGCCAGCAGTCCCGGGACAGGGGGCCGAACTGAAGCTTTCTTT.

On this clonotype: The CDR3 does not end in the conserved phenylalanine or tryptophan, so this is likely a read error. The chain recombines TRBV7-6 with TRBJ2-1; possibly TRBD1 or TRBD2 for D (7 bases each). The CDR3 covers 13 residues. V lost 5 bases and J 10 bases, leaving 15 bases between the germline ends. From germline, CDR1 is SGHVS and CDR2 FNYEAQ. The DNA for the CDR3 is TGTGCCAGCAGCCCAGGGGGGGGGGGGGAGCAGTTCTGC. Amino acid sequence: CASSPGGGGEQFC.

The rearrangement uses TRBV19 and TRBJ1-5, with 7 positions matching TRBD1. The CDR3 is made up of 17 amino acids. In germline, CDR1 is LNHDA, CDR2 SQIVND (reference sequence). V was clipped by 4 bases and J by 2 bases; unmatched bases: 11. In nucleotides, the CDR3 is TGTGCCAGTAGTACCTCACAGGGGACGTGGGGCAATCAGCCCCAGCATTTT. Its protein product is CASSTSQGTWGNQPQHF.